This T cell receptor (beta chain) was retrieved from a study of PD-1 blockade in mismatch repair-deficient tumors (dated by TCRdb to about 2017). Context from the whole study: Between late 2013 and September 2016, the trial enrolled about 86 consecutive patients with 12 mismatch repair-deficient cancer types, every one of whom had been previously treated and was progressing. Deep sequencing of TCR CDR3 regions was used to track tumor-associated T cell clones in peripheral blood of patients responding to PD-1 blockade. What the study reported, not specific to this receptor: Rapid expansion after pembrolizumab followed by contraction, generally before radiologic responses, was shown by tumor-resident clones, which were often undetectable in blood before treatment.

Library method: the immunoSEQ multiplex PCR assay. TCRdb re-hosts the immuneACCESS table, in-frame sequences only. Its copies lack some clones; in the studies checked, an unresolved V gene accounts for under half of them, and the cause for the rest is not known. The sample table contains 90,000 to 130,000 clones; only one count was recorded for around three quarters of them. Clones ranked in the top ten supply 4% to 5% of the sample. For each enrolled patient, mismatch repair deficiency was established using either polymerase chain reaction or immunohistochemistry. Three patients who responded to pembrolizumab therapy underwent TCR sequencing. The phase II trial prospectively evaluated PD-1 blockade with pembrolizumab in advanced mismatch repair-deficient cancers, independent of tissue of origin. Peripheral blood T cell samples were collected serially, before PD-1 blockade began and at several time points afterward. Blood sampling time points were reported as weeks after the first dose of pembrolizumab.

V sheds 0 bases and J sheds 6 bases, leaving 5 bases between their ends. The CDR3 numbers 13 residues from cysteine through phenylalanine. The sequence is cut down to CDR3 DNA, 39 bases in frame from base 1. CDR1 and CDR2 (LGHNA, YNFKEQ) derive from the germline V gene. Details on this clone: Its antigen remains unidentified. The sample holds no much larger clone one base away, and base qualities are not on file.

Specimen: peripheral blood, collected about 60 weeks after starting pembrolizumab. This sequence uses TRBV4-2 and TRBJ2-2; the D gene identity is not certain. The sequence was obtained from an adult with mismatch repair-deficient cancer. The DNA sequence reads TGTGCCAGCAGCCAAGAAGTATCCGGGGAGCTGTTTTTT. The translation is CASSQEVSGELFF.